This is a list of T cell receptor beta chains from one sample in a study of identical twins. TCRdb passed the 5' RACE reads through MiXCR, listing each CDR3 protein once. The sample includes 450,000 to 500,000 distinct CDR3 sequences, approximately 15% of them seen just once. The same specimen was also included in a second study, on yellow fever vaccine responses in identical twins.

Sequenced material: CD4+ T cells sorted from blood. Receptors were obtained from a woman under 30 in good health. Both conserved end residues are part of each CDR3. Each record gives: clone size, J gene, CDR3 length, D gene, V gene, CDR3 protein, CDR3 DNA. The D gene is left open where the match is weak. A row's size may be missing; if present it is once, few, many or a size class.

>few|TRBJ2-7|15|TRBD1|TRBV7-2
CASSLVWDREYEQYF
TGTGCCAGCAGCTTAGTATGGGACAGGGAGTACGAGCAGTACTTC
>few|TRBJ1-6|16|TRBD1|TRBV6-1
CASSRGASSYNSPLHF
TGTGCCAGTTCCAGGGGGGCGAGCTCCTATAATTCACCCCTCCACTTT
>.|TRBJ2-4|15|.|TRBV5-1
CASSLVSRAKNIQYF
TGCGCCAGCAGCTTGGTTTCGAGAGCCAAAAACATTCAGTACTTC
>.|TRBJ2-3|17|TRBD2|TRBV20-1
CSPSVLAGRRVTDTQYF
TGCAGTCCTAGCGTACTAGCGGGGAGGCGGGTAACAGATACGCAGTATTTT
>many|TRBJ1-1|14|.|TRBV20-1
CSARDWGFGTEAFF
TGCAGTGCTAGAGATTGGGGGTTTGGCACTGAAGCTTTCTTT
>many|TRBJ2-3|12|.|TRBV5-1
CASSLDTDTQYF
TGCGCCAGCAGCCTGGACACAGATACGCAGTATTTT
>many|TRBJ1-5|13|.|TRBV15
CATSRGGNQPQHF
TGTGCCACCAGCAGAGGTGGCAATCAGCCCCAGCATTTT
>many|TRBJ2-3|14|.|TRBV9
CASSVGPRPDTQYF
TGTGCCAGCAGCGTAGGGCCCCGGCCAGATACGCAGTATTTT
>few|TRBJ2-3|14|TRBD2|TRBV11-2
CASSLGLDKGTQYF
TGTGCCAGCAGCCTAGGACTAGATAAGGGTACGCAGTATTTT
>.|TRBJ2-3|16|TRBD2|TRBV7-3
CASSLSARGGVNTQYF
TGTGCCAGCAGCTTGTCCGCGCGGGGGGGTGTTAATACGCAGTATTTT
>.|TRBJ2-2|15|.|TRBV5-1
CASSSTSGSTGELFF
TGCGCCAGCAGCTCAACTTCGGGGAGCACCGGGGAGCTGTTTTTT
>few|TRBJ2-7|14|TRBD1|TRBV7-2
CASSPGDRPYEQYF
TGTGCCAGCAGCCCAGGGGACAGACCCTACGAGCAGTACTTC
>many|TRBJ2-7|13|.|TRBV5-1
CASSLDLGHEQYF
TGCGCCAGCAGCTTGGATCTCGGTCACGAGCAGTACTTC
>.|TRBJ2-7|18|.|TRBV27
CASSLGRTIGGRTYEQYF
TGTGCCAGCAGTTTGGGGCGGACCATTGGGGGGAGGACCTACGAGCAGTACTTC
>.|TRBJ2-7|15|TRBD1|TRBV12-3/TRBV12-4
CASSRGQTLTYEQYF
TGTGCCAGCAGCCGGGGACAGACGTTAACCTACGAGCAGTACTTC
>few|TRBJ2-3|10|.|TRBV2
CASKVDTQYF
TGTGCCAGCAAGGTAGATACGCAGTATTTT
>.|TRBJ2-7|12|.|TRBV20-1
CSARGGEYEQYF
TGCAGTGCGAGAGGGGGGGAGTACGAGCAGTACTTC
>.|TRBJ1-1|17|.|TRBV6-2/TRBV6-3
CASSPLWLRALNTEAFF
TGTGCCAGCAGTCCCCTATGGCTAAGGGCCTTGAACACTGAAGCTTTCTTT
>few|TRBJ2-7|13|.|TRBV15
CATSREGAYEQYF
TGTGCCACCAGCAGAGAAGGAGCGTACGAGCAGTACTTC
>.|TRBJ2-1|17|TRBD2|TRBV9
CASSARWTSGGAGEQFF
TGTGCCAGCAGCGCCCGGTGGACTAGCGGGGGGGCCGGTGAGCAGTTCTTC
>.|TRBJ1-1|14|.|TRBV5-1
CASSLNPKQTEAFF
TGCGCCAGCAGCTTGAACCCTAAACAGACTGAAGCTTTCTTT
>.|TRBJ2-7|13|.|TRBV7-9
CASSFRRADEQYF
TGTGCCAGCAGCTTCCGCCGGGCCGACGAGCAGTACTTC
>.|TRBJ2-6|18|TRBD2|TRBV11-1
CASSSGSGSSLGANVLTF
TGTGCCAGCAGCTCTGGTAGCGGGAGTTCCCTCGGGGCCAACGTCCTGACTTTC
>few|TRBJ2-1|14|.|TRBV18
CASSPQGYHNEQFF
TGTGCCAGCTCACCACAGGGGTACCACAATGAGCAGTTCTTC
>many|TRBJ2-1|14|TRBD1|TRBV28
CASSPGQVYNEQFF
TGTGCCAGCAGCCCGGGACAGGTATACAATGAGCAGTTCTTC
>.|TRBJ1-4|15|.|TRBV28
CASSSSTPSHEKLFF
TGTGCCAGCAGTTCCTCGACGCCTTCCCATGAAAAACTGTTTTTT
>.|TRBJ2-2|15|.|TRBV7-2
CASSLDGVRTGELFF
TGTGCCAGCAGCTTAGATGGGGTTAGGACCGGGGAGCTGTTTTTT
>few|TRBJ2-7|15|TRBD1|TRBV20-1
CSARDRVTGGYEQYF
TGCAGTGCTAGAGATAGGGTGACAGGGGGCTACGAGCAGTACTTC
>few|TRBJ2-2|13|.|TRBV6-2/TRBV6-3
CASSYTPTGELFF
TGTGCCAGCAGTTACACCCCAACCGGGGAGCTGTTTTTT
>few|TRBJ2-7|15|TRBD1|TRBV14
CASSSKTGDPYEQYF
TGTGCCAGCAGCTCAAAGACAGGGGACCCCTACGAGCAGTACTTC
>few|TRBJ2-6|17|.|TRBV9
CASSVESRVRGANVLTF
TGTGCCAGCAGCGTAGAATCAAGGGTACGTGGGGCCAACGTCCTGACTTTC
>many|TRBJ2-1|15|.|TRBV15
CATSKRDKGDNEQFF
TGTGCCACCAGCAAACGGGACAAGGGGGACAATGAGCAGTTCTTC
>.|TRBJ2-2|13|.|TRBV25-1
CASSAGLTGELFF
TGTGCCAGCAGTGCCGGACTCACCGGGGAGCTGTTTTTT